This T cell receptor beta chain derives from a study of T cells in Graves' hyperthyroidism and ophthalmopathy. In its sample, this clonotype was seen a few times. Authors of the study amplified TCR beta CDR3 regions from RNA transcripts. When the TCR CDR3 underwent first-round RT-PCR, the HTBI primer set was used. Each CDR3 protein is one row after TCRdb ran MiXCR on the multiplex PCR reads. The sample gives about 600,000 distinct CDR3 sequences, roughly 16% of which show up once; around 3.5% is in the top ten. This CDR3 spans 15 amino acids. J lost 3 bases, V lost 7 bases, and 8 bases had no gene match. CDR1 and CDR2 from the germline V gene are SGHRS and YFSETQ. Individuals with ophthalmopathy presented a Clinical Activity Score of at least 3, a NOSPECS grade of at least 4 and a duration under 3 months.

The chain is built from TRBV5-1 and TRBJ2-1; 9 bases line up with TRBD1. The sample taken for sequencing was blood. The sequence came from a middle-aged woman with Graves' ophthalmopathy. This CDR3 is CASGSTGGLYNEQFF. In DNA, the CDR3 is TGCGCCAGCGGCTCGACAGGGGGTCTCTACAATGAGCAGTTCTTC. The entire variable domain, with the rest obtained from reference TRBV5-1 and TRBJ2-1, is as follows: KAGVTQTPRYLIKTRGQQVTLSCSPISGHRSVSWYQQTPGQGLQFLFEYFSETQRNKGNFPGRFSGRQFSNSRSEMNVSTLELGDSALYLCASGSTGGLYNEQFFGPGTRLTVL.